Presented here are 10 T cell receptor beta chains from one specimen sequenced in a study of breast tumors, draining lymph nodes, adjacent tissues. Via MiXCR, TCRdb re-called the multiplex PCR reads, giving one row per CDR3 protein. The sample consists of 200,000 to 250,000 distinct CDR3 sequences, approximately 31% of them appearing once. Breast cancer patients provided tissue from their axillary draining lymph nodes. The sample comprised axillary lymph node tissue. The receptors stem from a female donor with breast cancer. Some clones in this sample may be carry-over from other donors' samples.

This clonotype was seen ten or more times. The chain is built from TRBV7-9 and TRBJ2-1; 9 positions match TRBD1. CDR3 length: 15 amino acids. The germline gives CDR1 SEHNR, CDR2 FQNEAQ (reference sequence). After removal of 5 bases from V and 6 bases from J, the junction contained 8 bases not matched to a gene. In nucleotides, the CDR3 is TGTGCCAGCAGCCAGACAGGGGGTCAGGGCAATGAGCAGTTCTTC. Its protein is CASSQTGGQGNEQFF.

This clonotype has a count of ten or more. The gene calls are TRBV7-8 and TRBJ2-3; D call uncertain. The CDR3 is 13 amino acids. V shed 2 bases and J shed 5 bases, with 8 bases lying between them. Germline lookup yields CDR1 SGHVS and CDR2 FQNEAQ. CDR3 region: CASSLTVGDTQYF. The CDR3 nucleotides read TGTGCCAGCAGCTTAACTGTCGGAGATACGCAGTATTTT.

The chain uses TRBV3-1 and TRBJ1-5, with TRBD1 matching 8 bases. Germline trimming cut 5 bases from V and 7 bases from J; bases unmatched to any gene: 4. Germline V CDR1 and CDR2: LGHDT, YNNKEL (reference sequence). The CDR3 loop spans 13 amino acids. The CDR3 DNA reads as TGTGCCAGCAGCTCGGACAGGGCCCAGCCCCAGCATTTT. As protein: CASSSDRAQPQHF.

The rearrangement uses TRBV6-5 and TRBJ1-1, with 7 nucleotides matching TRBD1. The CDR3 is 13 residues long. The germline V gene encodes CDR1 MNHEY and CDR2 SVGAGI. After removal of 6 bases from V and 8 bases from J, the junction contained 9 bases not matched to a gene. CDR3 sequence reads: CASSRGQQVEAFF. CDR3 nucleotides: TGTGCCAGCAGCCGGGGACAGCAGGTAGAAGCTTTCTTT.

About this clonotype itself: A much larger clone differs from this one at a single base, so this may be a read error. This rearrangement joins TRBV7-2 to TRBJ2-5, with 9 nucleotides matching TRBD1. Germline CDR1 and CDR2: SGHTA and FQGNSA. Trimming at V came to 0 bases and at J to 9 bases, leaving 14 bases not matched to a gene. CDR3 length: 17 residues. This CDR3 is CASSLAGGTGRFEPQYF. The CDR3 DNA reads TGTGCCAGCAGCTTAGCCGGGGGGACAGGGAGATTCGAGCCCCAGTACTTC.

This clonotype was seen at least ten times. The V and J genes are TRBV7-2 and TRBJ1-5; the D is unclear. In germline, CDR1 is SGHTA, CDR2 FQGNSA. This CDR3 has 13 amino acids. V lost 1 base to trimming and J lost 6 bases, with 7 bases between them. The CDR3 region is CASSLGGFQPQHF. CDR3 nucleotide sequence: TGTGCCAGCAGCTTAGGAGGTTTTCAGCCCCAGCATTTT. The full variable domain, in which reference TRBV7-2 and TRBJ1-5 provide the parts outside the CDR3, is GAGVSQSPSNKVTEKGKDVELRCDPISGHTALYWYRQSLGQGLEFLIYFQGNSAPDKSGLPSDRFSAERTGGSVSTLTIQRTQQEDSAVYLCASSLGGFQPQHFGDGTRLSIL.

DNA of the CDR3: TGTGCCAGCAGCCAAAGGGGACTAGTCTCCTACAATGAGCAGTTCTTC. Translated, it gives CASSQRGLVSYNEQFF. The chain combines TRBV3-1 with TRBJ2-1; 8 nucleotides align to TRBD2. From germline, CDR1 is LGHDT and CDR2 YNNKEL (reference sequence). CDR3 length equals 16 residues. Trimming took 2 bases from V and 0 from J; bases not matched to a gene: 3.

In this sample, this clonotype turned up many times. Here the CDR3 DNA reads TGTGCCAGCAGTCCAGGTTGGACAGGGGGCTATGGCTACACCTTC. Translating it yields CASSPGWTGGYGYTF. The chain uses TRBV12-3 or TRBV12-4 and TRBJ1-2, with 10 bases matching TRBD1. J was trimmed by 4 bases and V by 5 bases; bases with no gene match: 7. The CDR3 spans 15 residues.

In its sample, this clonotype was seen many times. The chain has TRBV19 and TRBJ1-1, with a tentative D call TRBD1 (5 bases). Germline V lookup: CDR1 LNHDA, CDR2 SQIVND (reference sequence). This CDR3 region has 12 residues. Trimming removed 5 bases at V and 1 base at J, with 5 bases between. The DNA for the CDR3 is TGTGCCAGTAGTGGGACGAACACTGAAGCTTTCTTT. It encodes CASSGTNTEAFF.

Turning to this clonotype: A much larger clone lies one base from this, so it may be a read error. The chain joins TRBV20-1 to TRBJ2-2, with 11 bases matching TRBD2. In germline, CDR1 is DFQATT, CDR2 SNEGSKA (reference sequence). The CDR3 is 15 residues long. The DNA for the CDR3 is TGCAGTGCTGGAGATACTAGCGGGAGAACCGGGGAGCTGTTTTTT. It specifies CSAGDTSGRTGELFF.